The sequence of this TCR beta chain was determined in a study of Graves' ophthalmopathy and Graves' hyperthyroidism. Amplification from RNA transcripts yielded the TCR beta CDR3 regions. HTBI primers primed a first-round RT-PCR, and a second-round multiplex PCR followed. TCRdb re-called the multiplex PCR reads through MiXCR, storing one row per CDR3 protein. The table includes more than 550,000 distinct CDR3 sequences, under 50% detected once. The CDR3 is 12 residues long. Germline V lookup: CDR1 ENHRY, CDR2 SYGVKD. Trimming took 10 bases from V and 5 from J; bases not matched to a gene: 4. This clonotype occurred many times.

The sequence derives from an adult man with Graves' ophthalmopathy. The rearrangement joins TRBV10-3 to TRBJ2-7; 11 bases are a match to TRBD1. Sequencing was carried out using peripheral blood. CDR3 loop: CATRDRGDEQYF. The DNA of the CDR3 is TGTGCCACCCGGGACAGGGGGGACGAGCAGTACTTC.